This T cell receptor (beta chain) was recovered during a study of cytomegalovirus exposure and HLA in healthy donors. Study-wide points: Productive status was seen about 90% or about 30% of the time for most TCR beta V segments in an earlier analysis.

The primer mix had 60 Vbeta and 13 Jbeta primers. Assay used: immunoSEQ multiplex PCR; TCRdb lists only in-frame clones, some missing. The sample lists over 200,000 clones; over 80% were seen once. Concerning this clone: The antigen remains undetermined.

Trimming removed 0 bases at V and 4 bases at J, with 9 bases between. The CDR3 covers 14 residues. Germline V gives CDR1 SGHNT, CDR2 YENEEA. Sample: PBMCs. The chain is built from TRBV11-3 and TRBJ1-1; no reliable D call. The sequence was obtained from a woman aged 35 to 49 in good health and CMV-seropositive. CDR3 sequence: CASSLDSGTTEAFF. Here the CDR3 DNA reads TGTGCCAGCAGCTTAGATTCGGGTACCACTGAAGCTTTCTTT.